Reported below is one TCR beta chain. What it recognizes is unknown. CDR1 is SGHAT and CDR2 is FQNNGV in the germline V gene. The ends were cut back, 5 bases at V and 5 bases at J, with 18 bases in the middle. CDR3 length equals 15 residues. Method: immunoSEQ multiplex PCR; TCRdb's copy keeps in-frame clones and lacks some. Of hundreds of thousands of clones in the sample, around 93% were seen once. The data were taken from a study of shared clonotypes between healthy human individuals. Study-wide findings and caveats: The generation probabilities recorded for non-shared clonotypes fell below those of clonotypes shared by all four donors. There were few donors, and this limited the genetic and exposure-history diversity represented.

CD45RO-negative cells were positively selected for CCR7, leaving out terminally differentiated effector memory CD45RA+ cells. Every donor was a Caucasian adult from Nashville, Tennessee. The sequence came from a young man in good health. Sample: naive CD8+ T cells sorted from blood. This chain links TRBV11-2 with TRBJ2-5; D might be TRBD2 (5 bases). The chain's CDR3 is CASSNSPGFEETQYF. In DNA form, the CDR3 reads TGTGCCAGCAGCAACAGCCCGGGATTCGAGGAGACCCAGTACTTC.